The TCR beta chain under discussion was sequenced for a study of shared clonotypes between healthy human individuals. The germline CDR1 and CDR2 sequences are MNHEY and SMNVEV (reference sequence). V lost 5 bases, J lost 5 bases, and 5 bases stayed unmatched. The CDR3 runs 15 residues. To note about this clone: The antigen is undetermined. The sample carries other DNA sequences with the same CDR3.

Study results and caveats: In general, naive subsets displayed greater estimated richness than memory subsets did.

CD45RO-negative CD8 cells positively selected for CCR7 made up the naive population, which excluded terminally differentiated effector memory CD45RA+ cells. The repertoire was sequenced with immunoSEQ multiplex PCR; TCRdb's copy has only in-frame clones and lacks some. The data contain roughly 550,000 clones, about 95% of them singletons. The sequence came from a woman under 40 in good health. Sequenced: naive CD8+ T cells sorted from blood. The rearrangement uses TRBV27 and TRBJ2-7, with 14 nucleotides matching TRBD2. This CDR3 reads CASSPGTSGSNEQYF. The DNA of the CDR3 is TGTGCCAGCAGTCCAGGGACTAGCGGGAGTAACGAGCAGTACTTC.